This T cell receptor (beta chain) was profiled in a study of cytomegalovirus exposure and HLA in healthy donors. CDR3 length: 17 residues. V lost 7 bases to trimming and J lost 0 bases; unmatched junction nucleotides: 8. Germline assignment: CDR1 LNHDA and CDR2 SQIVND (reference sequence). A multiplex PCR was run with 60 Vbeta primers and 13 Jbeta primers. Clones were read by immunoSEQ multiplex PCR, and TCRdb kept only the in-frame ones, dropping some. The repertoire holds 95,000 to 100,000 clones, with approximately 76% as singletons. About this clone: Its matching antigen is unknown.

Study results and limitations: A later analysis associated some 16,000 TCR beta sequences with HLA alleles at a 0.05 false discovery rate. Cytomegalovirus status, reportedly, was diagnosed with high specificity and sensitivity by the classifier. The study recorded 164 TCR beta chains that were cytomegalovirus-associated.

Input material: PBMCs. The chain is built from TRBV19 and TRBJ2-6, with 8 bases that match TRBD1. The TCR was taken from a man aged 35 to 55 in good health and CMV-seronegative. The CDR3 DNA follows: TGTGCCAGTAATTCCGGACAGGGCATCTCTGGGGCCAACGTCCTGACTTTC. It is translated as CASNSGQGISGANVLTF.